This T cell receptor (beta chain) came from a study of CD8 T cells in Susac syndrome. The CDR3 runs 15 residues. CDR1 is LGHDT and CDR2 is YNNKEL in the germline V gene (reference sequence). V lost 2 bases to trimming and J lost 0 bases, with 8 bases between them. Random hexamers served to reverse transcribe roughly 0.45 to 1 ug RNA. TCRdb reprocessed the immunoSEQ multiplex PCR reads with MiXCR, giving one entry per CDR3 protein. Seen here are a few hundred thousand distinct CDR3 sequences, 95% observed once, and the top ten hold 0.075% to 0.095%. Specimen: CD4+ T cells from PBMCs. The chain couples TRBV3-1 to TRBJ2-1; a possible D gene is TRBD2 (5 bases). This receptor was obtained from a human donor with multiple sclerosis. The CDR3 here is CASSQLDFSYNEQFF. CDR3 nucleotide sequence: TGTGCCAGCAGCCAACTGGACTTCTCCTACAATGAGCAGTTCTTC.